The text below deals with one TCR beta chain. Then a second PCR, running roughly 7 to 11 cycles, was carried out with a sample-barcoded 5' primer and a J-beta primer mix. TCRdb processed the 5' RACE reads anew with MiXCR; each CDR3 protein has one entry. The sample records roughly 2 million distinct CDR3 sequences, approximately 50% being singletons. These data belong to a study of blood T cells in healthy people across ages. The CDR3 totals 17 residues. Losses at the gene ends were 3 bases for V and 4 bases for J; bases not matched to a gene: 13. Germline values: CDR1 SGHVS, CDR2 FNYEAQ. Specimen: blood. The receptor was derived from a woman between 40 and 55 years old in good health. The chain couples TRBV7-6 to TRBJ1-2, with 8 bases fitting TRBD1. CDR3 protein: CASSLGSGTGQIYGYTF. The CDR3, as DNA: TGTGCCAGCAGCTTGGGTTCCGGGACAGGTCAAATCTATGGCTACACCTTC.